Each of the 15 T cell receptor beta chains below was sequenced from the same sample in a study of blood T cells in healthy people across ages. The use of a sample-barcoded 5' primer and a J-beta primer mix characterized a second PCR of 7 to 11 cycles. TCRdb re-derived calls from the 5' RACE reads in MiXCR, one entry per CDR3 protein. This sample has fewer than 2,000,000 distinct CDR3 sequences; approximately 40% occur once, and the top ten carry 20% to 25%. Sample: blood. The receptors shown here come from a human donor in good health.

The CDR3 sequence is CSAQRQGDVSYYGYTF. The CDR3 coding sequence is TGCAGTGCCCAACGACAGGGGGATGTCTCTTACTATGGCTACACCTTC. The rearrangement uses TRBV20-1 and TRBJ1-2; TRBD1 agrees at 9 bases. This CDR3 contains 16 residues. The V segment lost 6 bases and the J segment 3 bases; nucleotides outside the gene matches: 14. Per germline, CDR1 DFQATT and CDR2 SNEGSKA (reference sequence).

The chain uses TRBV29-1 and TRBJ2-2; TRBD2 agrees at 14 bases. Trimming took 1 base from V and 5 from J; bases not matched to a gene: 3. Germline CDR1 SQVTM, CDR2 ANQGSEA. The CDR3 has 16 residues. The CDR3: CSVEVRLAGGTGELFF. CDR3 nucleotides: TGCAGCGTTGAAGTCCGACTAGCGGGGGGGACCGGGGAGCTGTTTTTT.

This clonotype has just a few counts. The CDR3: CSVEPAGGRFLYGYTF. CDR3 coding DNA: TGCAGCGTTGAACCTGCAGGGGGAAGGTTCTTATATGGCTACACCTTC. The chain has TRBV29-1 and TRBJ1-2, with 7 bases that match TRBD1. V lost 2 bases to trimming and J lost 5 bases; unmatched junction nucleotides: 14. The CDR3 is made up of 16 amino acids. Germline assignment: CDR1 SQVTM and CDR2 ANQGSEA. The variable domain in full, completed from reference TRBV29-1 and TRBJ1-2, reads SAVISQKPSRDICQRGTSLTIQCQVDSQVTMMFWYRQQPGQSLTLIATANQGSEATYESGFVIDKFPISRPNLTFSTLTVSNMSPEDSSIYLCSVEPAGGRFLYGYTFGSGTRLTVV.

The chain combines TRBV4-3 with TRBJ2-3; the D gene is possibly TRBD2 (7 bases). The CDR3 length is 17 residues. Germline lookup yields CDR1 LGHNA and CDR2 YSLEER. V shed 0 bases and J shed 5 bases, with 18 bases lying between them. The CDR3 is CASSQEGGPAFRDTQYF. In nucleotides, the CDR3 is TGCGCCAGCAGCCAAGAGGGGGGGCCAGCTTTCAGAGATACGCAGTATTTT.

The chain employs TRBV14 and TRBJ1-2; D gene ambiguous. Trimming took 1 base from V and 5 from J, leaving 8 bases between them. Germline loops: CDR1 SGHDN, CDR2 FVKESK. The CDR3 covers 13 residues. The CDR3 nucleotides are TGTGCCAGCAGCCAAGTCAGGCGTTATGGCTACACCTTC. It codes for CASSQVRRYGYTF.

Concerning this clonotype: A much bigger clone sits one base away, suggesting this may be a read error. The genes are TRBV20-1 and TRBJ1-1, with D unclear. V shed 4 bases and J shed 1 base, with 4 bases lying between them. Germline CDR1 is DFQATT and CDR2 is SNEGSKA (reference sequence). The CDR3 covers 11 residues. The CDR3 sequence: CSAIQNTEAFF. In nucleotides, the CDR3 is TGCAGTGCTATACAGAACACTGAAGCTTTCTTT.

This sequence joins TRBV24-1 and TRBJ2-3, with D perhaps matching TRBD2 (5 bases). CDR3 size: 13 residues. Trimming shortened V by 3 bases and J by 12 bases, and 15 bases separated the two germline ends. Germline CDR1 KGHDR, CDR2 SFDVKD. The CDR3 is CATSDPDSLFQYF. The CDR3 DNA sequence: TGTGCCACCAGTGATCCGGACTCGCTTTTCCAGTATTTT.

The rearrangement joins TRBV21-1 to TRBJ2-3. TRBV21-1 is shown as a pseudogene. The CDR3 has 14 amino acids. The CDR3, as DNA: TGTGCCAGCAGCAATGTAAATAGCACAGATACGCAGTATTTT. It codes for CASSNVNSTDTQYF.

The V and J genes are TRBV10-3 and TRBJ2-4; possibly TRBD1 for D (5 bases). The CDR3 contains 12 residues. V lost 10 bases and J lost 13, with 20 bases in between. Germline CDR1 reads ENHRY; CDR2 reads SYGVKD. The CDR3 DNA is TGTGCCACCAGAGGTGGGGAAGGGGTGCAGTACTTC. As protein: CATRGGEGVQYF.

Comment on this clonotype: A much larger clone differs by one base, so this may be a read error. V usage is TRBV12-3 or TRBV12-4 and J usage is TRBJ2-3; TRBD1 or TRBD2 may be the D gene (5 bases each). Trimming took 3 bases from V and 0 from J, leaving 16 bases between them. The CDR3 is made up of 17 amino acids. The DNA of the CDR3 is TGTGCCAGCAGTTTTGGGGGTGCTATAGCGAGCACAGATACGCAGTATTTT. Translating it yields CASSFGGAIASTDTQYF.

The gene calls are TRBV20-1 and TRBJ2-5; TRBD2 aligns across 9 bases. V lost 1 base, J lost 4 bases, and 7 bases stayed unmatched. CDR1 is DFQATT, CDR2 SNEGSKA, per germline (reference sequence). The CDR3 runs 15 residues. The CDR3 loop is CSARVPELAGETQYF. The CDR3, as DNA: TGCAGTGCTAGAGTACCAGAACTAGCGGGAGAGACCCAGTACTTC.

The J gene is TRBJ1-2, the V gene TRBV20-1; TRBD1 agrees at 7 bases. Germline-derived CDR1 and CDR2 are DFQATT and SNEGSKA (reference sequence). Unmatched junction bases numbered 9, after V lost 0 bases and J lost 8 bases. The CDR3 length is 14 residues. The CDR3 protein is CSARDNNYRGGYTF. CDR3 nucleotide sequence: TGCAGTGCTAGAGATAACAACTACAGGGGCGGCTACACCTTC.

V gene TRBV29-1 combines with J gene TRBJ2-3; tentatively, D is TRBD2 (6 bases). Germline values: CDR1 SQVTM, CDR2 ANQGSEA. The ends were cut back, 6 bases at V and 0 bases at J, with 19 bases in the middle. The CDR3 is made up of 16 amino acids. The CDR3 coding sequence is TGCAGCGTCGGGTCCTCCGGGGGATATAGCACAGATACGCAGTATTTT. It is translated as CSVGSSGGYSTDTQYF.

The chain couples TRBV4-3 to TRBJ1-3; D is possibly TRBD1 (6 bases). Looked up from germline, CDR1 is LGHNA and CDR2 is YSLEER. The CDR3 is 17 amino acids. V was trimmed by 0 bases and J by 2 bases, leaving 14 bases between them. The CDR3 DNA is TGCGCCAGCAGCCAAGACCCTATGAGGGGGGCTGGAAACACCATATATTTT. Protein sequence: CASSQDPMRGAGNTIYF.

Note on this clonotype: Compared with germline, one end of the junction differs, possibly owing to a read error. The chain combines TRBV13 with TRBJ2-1; D call uncertain. The CDR3 loop spans 14 amino acids. The germline V gene encodes CDR1 PRHDT and CDR2 FYEKMQ (reference sequence). CDR3 coding DNA: TGTGCCGGCAGCTTATCGCGCTCCTACAATGAGCAGTTCTTC. Translation gives CAGSLSRSYNEQFF.